Sequencing of this T cell receptor (beta chain) was carried out in a study of patients and donors after allogeneic stem cell transplantation. CDR1 is MGHDK, CDR2 SYGVNS, per germline. Trimming shortened V by 4 bases and J by 3 bases, and 3 bases separated the two germline ends. The CDR3 consists of 11 residues. Via MiXCR, TCRdb re-called the RT-PCR reads, giving one row per CDR3 protein. The sample yields about 960,000 distinct CDR3 sequences, roughly 18% seen once. This clonotype was sampled from a human donor who was either an allogeneic HSCT recipient or a stem cell or donor lymphocyte infusion donor (not recorded which). It is not recorded whose cells these are; they may come from a transplant donor. This rearrangement joins TRBV25-1 to TRBJ1-1; D call uncertain. Sequenced sample: blood, either unsorted or a sorted T cell fraction (not recorded which). The CDR3 reads CASSGYTEAFF. CDR3 bases: TGTGCCAGCAGTGGCTACACTGAAGCTTTCTTT.